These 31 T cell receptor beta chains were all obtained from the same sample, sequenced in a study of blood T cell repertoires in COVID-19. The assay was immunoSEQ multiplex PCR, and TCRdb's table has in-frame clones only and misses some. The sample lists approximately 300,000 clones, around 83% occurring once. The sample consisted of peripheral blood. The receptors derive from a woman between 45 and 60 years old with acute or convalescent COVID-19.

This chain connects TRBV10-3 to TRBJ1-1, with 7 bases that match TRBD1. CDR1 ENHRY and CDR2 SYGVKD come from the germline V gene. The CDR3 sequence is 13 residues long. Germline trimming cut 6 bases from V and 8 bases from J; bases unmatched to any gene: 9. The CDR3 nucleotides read TGTGCCATCAGACGGGAACAGGGGAAGGAAGCTTTCTTT. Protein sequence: CAIRREQGKEAFF.

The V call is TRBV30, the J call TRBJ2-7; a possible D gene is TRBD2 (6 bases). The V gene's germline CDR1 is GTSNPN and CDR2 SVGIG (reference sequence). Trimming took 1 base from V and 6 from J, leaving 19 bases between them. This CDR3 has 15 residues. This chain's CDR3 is CAWSAGGNFVREQYF. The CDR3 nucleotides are TGTGCCTGGAGTGCCGGGGGAAATTTTGTCCGCGAGCAGTACTTC.

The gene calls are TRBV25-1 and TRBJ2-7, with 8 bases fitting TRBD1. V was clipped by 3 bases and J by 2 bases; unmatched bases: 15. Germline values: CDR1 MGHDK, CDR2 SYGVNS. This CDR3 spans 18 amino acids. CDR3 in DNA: TGTGCCAGCAGTGATCCCACTTATCGACAGGGGAAAGCCTACGAGCAGTACTTC. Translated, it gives CASSDPTYRQGKAYEQYF.

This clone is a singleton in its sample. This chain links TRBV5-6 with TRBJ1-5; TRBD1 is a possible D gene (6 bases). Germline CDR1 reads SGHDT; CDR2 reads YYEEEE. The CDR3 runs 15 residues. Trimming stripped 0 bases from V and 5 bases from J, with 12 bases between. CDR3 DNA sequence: TGTGCCAGCAGCTTGGAGGGCCAGGGGTATCAGCCCCAGCATTTT. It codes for CASSLEGQGYQPQHF.

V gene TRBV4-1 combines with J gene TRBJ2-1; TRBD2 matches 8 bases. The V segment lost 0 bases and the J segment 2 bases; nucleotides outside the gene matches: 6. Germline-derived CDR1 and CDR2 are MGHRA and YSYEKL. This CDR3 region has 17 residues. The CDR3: CASSQDGTGRAYNEQFF. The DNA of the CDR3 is TGCGCCAGCAGCCAAGATGGAACCGGGAGGGCCTACAATGAGCAGTTCTTC.

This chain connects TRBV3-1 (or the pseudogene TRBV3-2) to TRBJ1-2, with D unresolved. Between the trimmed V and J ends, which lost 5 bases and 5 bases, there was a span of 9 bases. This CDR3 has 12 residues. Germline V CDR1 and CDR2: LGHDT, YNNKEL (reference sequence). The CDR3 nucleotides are TGTGCCAGCAGCGGGGAGGGTTATGGCTACACCTTC. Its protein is CASSGEGYGYTF.

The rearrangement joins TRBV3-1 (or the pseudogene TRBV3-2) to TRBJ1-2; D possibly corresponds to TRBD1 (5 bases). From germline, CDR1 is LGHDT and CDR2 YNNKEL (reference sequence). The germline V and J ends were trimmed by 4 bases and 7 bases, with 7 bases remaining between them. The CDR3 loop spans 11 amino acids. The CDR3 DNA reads TGTGCCAGCAGCCTGGGGGGTGGCTACACCTTC. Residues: CASSLGGGYTF.

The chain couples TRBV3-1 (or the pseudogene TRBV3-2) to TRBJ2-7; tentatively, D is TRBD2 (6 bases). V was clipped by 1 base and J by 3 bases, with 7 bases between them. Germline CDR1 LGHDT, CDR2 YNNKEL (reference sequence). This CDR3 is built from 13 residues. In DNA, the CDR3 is TGTGCCAGCAGCCAAGGGGAGGACTACGAGCAGTACGTC. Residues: CASSQGEDYEQYV.

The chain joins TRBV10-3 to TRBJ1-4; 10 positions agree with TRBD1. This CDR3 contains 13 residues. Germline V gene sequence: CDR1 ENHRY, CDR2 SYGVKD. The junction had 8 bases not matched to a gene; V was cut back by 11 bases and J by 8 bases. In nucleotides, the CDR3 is TGTGCCGCCTCGGGACAGGGGCGGGAAAAACTGTTTTTT. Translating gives CAASGQGREKLFF.

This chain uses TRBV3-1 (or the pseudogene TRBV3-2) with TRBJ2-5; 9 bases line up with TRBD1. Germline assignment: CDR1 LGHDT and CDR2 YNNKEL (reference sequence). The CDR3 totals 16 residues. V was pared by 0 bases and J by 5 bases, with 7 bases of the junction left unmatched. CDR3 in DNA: TGTGCCAGCAGCCAAGAAGACAGGACAGGGGACGAGACCCAGTACTTC. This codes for CASSQEDRTGDETQYF.

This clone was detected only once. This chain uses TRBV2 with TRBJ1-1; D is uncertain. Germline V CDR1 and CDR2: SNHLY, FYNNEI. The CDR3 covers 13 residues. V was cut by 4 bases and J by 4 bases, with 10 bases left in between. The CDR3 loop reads CASSAGEGTEAFF. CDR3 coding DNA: TGTGCCAGCAGTGCTGGGGAGGGCACTGAAGCTTTCTTT.

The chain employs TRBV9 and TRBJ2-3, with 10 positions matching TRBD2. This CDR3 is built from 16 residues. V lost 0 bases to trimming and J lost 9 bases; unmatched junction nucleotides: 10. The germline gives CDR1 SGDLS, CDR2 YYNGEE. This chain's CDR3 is CASSVGSGRGTGTQYF. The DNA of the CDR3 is TGTGCCAGCAGCGTAGGAAGCGGGAGGGGCACAGGCACGCAGTATTTT.

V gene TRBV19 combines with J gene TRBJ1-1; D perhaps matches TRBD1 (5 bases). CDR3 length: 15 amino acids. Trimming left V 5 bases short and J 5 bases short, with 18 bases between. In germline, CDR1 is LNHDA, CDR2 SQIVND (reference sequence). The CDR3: CASSLFTAGWTEAFF. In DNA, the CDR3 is TGTGCCAGTAGTCTGTTCACGGCAGGGTGGACTGAAGCTTTCTTT.

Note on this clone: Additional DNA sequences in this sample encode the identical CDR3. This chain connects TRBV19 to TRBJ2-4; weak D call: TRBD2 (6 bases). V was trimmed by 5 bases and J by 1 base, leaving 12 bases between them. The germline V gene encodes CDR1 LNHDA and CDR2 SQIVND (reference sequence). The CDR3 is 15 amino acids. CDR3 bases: TGTGCCAGTAGTGCCCCCGGGGGTGCCAAAAACATTCAGTACTTC. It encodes CASSAPGGAKNIQYF.

CDR3 DNA sequence: TGTGCCAGTAGTATAGCCGACATTATGAACACTGAAGCTTTCTTT. This translates into CASSIADIMNTEAFF. The chain has TRBV19 and TRBJ1-1; D is uncertain. The CDR3 runs 15 residues. With 1 base removed from V and 0 bases from J, the gap between germline ends came to 9 bases. CDR1 LNHDA and CDR2 SQIVND come from the germline V gene (reference sequence). Based on the CDR3 plus reference TRBV19 and TRBJ1-1, the full variable domain is DGGITQSPKYLFRKEGQNVTLSCEQNLNHDAMYWYRQDPGQGLRLIYYSQIVNDFQKGDIAEGYSVSREKKESFPLTVTSAQKNPTAFYLCASSIADIMNTEAFFGQGTRLTVV.

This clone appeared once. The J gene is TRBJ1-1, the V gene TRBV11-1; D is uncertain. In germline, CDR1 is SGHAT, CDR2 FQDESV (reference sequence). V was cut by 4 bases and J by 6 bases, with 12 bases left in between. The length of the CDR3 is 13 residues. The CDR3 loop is CASSSVGRAEAFF. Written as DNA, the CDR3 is TGTGCCAGCAGCTCAGTGGGGAGGGCTGAAGCTTTCTTT.

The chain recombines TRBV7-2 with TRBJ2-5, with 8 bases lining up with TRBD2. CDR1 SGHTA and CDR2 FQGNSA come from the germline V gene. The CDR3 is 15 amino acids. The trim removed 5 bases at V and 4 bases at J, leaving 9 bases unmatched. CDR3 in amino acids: CASSPWGAGGETQYF. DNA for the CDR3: TGTGCCAGCAGCCCCTGGGGTGCGGGGGGAGAGACCCAGTACTTC.

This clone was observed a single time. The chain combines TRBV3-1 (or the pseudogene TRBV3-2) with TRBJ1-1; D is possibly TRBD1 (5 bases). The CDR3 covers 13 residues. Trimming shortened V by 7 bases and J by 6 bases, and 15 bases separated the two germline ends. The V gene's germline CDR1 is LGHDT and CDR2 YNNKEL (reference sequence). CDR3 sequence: CASNYGGEPEAFF. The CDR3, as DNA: TGTGCCAGCAACTATGGGGGGGAGCCTGAAGCTTTCTTT.

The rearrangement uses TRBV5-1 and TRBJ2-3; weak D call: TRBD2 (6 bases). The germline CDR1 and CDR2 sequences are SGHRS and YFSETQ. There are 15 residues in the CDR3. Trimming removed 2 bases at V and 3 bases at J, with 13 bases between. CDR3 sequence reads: CASSFYGGPTDTQYF. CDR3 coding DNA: TGCGCCAGCAGCTTCTATGGAGGGCCAACAGATACGCAGTATTTT.

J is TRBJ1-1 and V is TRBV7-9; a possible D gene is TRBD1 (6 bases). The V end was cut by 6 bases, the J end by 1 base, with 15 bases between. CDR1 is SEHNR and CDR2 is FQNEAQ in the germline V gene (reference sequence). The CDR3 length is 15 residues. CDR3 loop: CASRGNRDRNTEAFF. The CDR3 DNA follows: TGTGCCAGCAGGGGGAACAGGGATAGGAACACTGAAGCTTTCTTT.

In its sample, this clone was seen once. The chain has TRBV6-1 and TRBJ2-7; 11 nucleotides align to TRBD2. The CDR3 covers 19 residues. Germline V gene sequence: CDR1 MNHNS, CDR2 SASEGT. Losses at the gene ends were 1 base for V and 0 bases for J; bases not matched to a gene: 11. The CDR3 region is CASSEEVAGGPRVSYEQYV. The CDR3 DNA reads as TGTGCCAGCAGTGAAGAGGTAGCGGGGGGGCCTCGTGTCTCCTACGAGCAGTACGTC.

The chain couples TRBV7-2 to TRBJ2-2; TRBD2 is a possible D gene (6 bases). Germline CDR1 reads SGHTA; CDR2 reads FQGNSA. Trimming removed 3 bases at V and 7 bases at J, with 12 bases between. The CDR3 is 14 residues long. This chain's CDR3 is CASSFPAGSGELFF. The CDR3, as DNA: TGTGCCAGCAGCTTTCCGGCGGGGAGCGGGGAGCTGTTTTTT.

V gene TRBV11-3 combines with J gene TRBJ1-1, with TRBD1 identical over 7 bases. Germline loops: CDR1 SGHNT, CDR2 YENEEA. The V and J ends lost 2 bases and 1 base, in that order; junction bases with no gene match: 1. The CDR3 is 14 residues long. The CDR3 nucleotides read TGTGCCAGCAGCTTAAACAGGGGGAACACTGAAGCTTTCTTT. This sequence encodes CASSLNRGNTEAFF.

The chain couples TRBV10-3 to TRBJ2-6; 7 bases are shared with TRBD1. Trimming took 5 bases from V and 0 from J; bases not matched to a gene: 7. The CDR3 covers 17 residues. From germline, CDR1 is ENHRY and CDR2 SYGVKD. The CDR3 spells CAISFTGASSGANVLTF. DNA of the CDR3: TGTGCCATCAGTTTCACAGGGGCCAGCTCTGGGGCCAACGTCCTGACTTTC.

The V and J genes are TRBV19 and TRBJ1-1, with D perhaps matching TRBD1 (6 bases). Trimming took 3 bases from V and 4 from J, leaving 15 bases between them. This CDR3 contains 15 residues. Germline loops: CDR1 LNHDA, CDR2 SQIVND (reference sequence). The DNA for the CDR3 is TGTGCCAGTAGTATTGGGGCGGTCAGGGGCACTGAAGCTTTCTTT. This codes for CASSIGAVRGTEAFF.

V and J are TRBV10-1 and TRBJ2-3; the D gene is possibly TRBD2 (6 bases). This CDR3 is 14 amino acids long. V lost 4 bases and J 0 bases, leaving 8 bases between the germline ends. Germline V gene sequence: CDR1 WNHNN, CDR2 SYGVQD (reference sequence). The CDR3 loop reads CASSGDLSTDTQYF. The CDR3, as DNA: TGCGCCAGCAGTGGGGACTTAAGCACAGATACGCAGTATTTT.

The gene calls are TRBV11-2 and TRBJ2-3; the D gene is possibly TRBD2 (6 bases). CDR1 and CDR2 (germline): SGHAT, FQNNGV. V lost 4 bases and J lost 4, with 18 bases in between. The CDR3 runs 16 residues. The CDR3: CASSYPTGSLADTQYF. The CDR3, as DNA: TGTGCCAGCAGCTATCCTACCGGGAGTCTCGCAGATACGCAGTATTTT.

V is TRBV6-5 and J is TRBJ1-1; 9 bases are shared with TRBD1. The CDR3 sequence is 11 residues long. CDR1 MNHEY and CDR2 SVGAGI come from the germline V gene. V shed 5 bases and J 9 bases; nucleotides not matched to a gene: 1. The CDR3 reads CASSHRGQAFF. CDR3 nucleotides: TGTGCCAGCAGTCACAGGGGGCAAGCTTTCTTT.

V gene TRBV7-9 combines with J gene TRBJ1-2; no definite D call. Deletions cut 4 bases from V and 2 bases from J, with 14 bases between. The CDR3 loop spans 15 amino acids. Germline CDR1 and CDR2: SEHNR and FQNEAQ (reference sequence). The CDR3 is CASSSIADLNYGYTF. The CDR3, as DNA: TGTGCCAGCAGCTCCATCGCGGACTTAAACTATGGCTACACCTTC. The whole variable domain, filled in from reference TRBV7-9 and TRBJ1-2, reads DTGVSQNPRHKITKRGQNVTFRCDPISEHNRLYWYRQTLGQGPEFLTYFQNEAQLEKSRLLSDRFSAERPKGSFSTLEIQRTEQGDSAMYLCASSSIADLNYGYTFGSGTRLTVV.

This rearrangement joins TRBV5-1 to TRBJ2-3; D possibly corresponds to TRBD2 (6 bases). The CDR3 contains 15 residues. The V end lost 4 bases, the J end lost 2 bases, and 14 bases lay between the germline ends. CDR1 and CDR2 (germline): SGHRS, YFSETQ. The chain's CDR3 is CASSENSGATDTQYF. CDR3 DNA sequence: TGCGCCAGCAGCGAAAATAGCGGTGCCACAGATACGCAGTATTTT. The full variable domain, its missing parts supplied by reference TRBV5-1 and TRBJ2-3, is KAGVTQTPRYLIKTRGQQVTLSCSPISGHRSVSWYQQTPGQGLQFLFEYFSETQRNKGNFPGRFSGRQFSNSRSEMNVSTLELGDSALYLCASSENSGATDTQYFGPGTRLTVL.

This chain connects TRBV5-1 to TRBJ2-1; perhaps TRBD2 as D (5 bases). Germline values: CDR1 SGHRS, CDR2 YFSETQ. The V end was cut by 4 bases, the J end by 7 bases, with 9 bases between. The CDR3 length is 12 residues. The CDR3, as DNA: TGCGCCAGCAGCCTCCGGGAAAATGAGCAGTTCTTC. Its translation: CASSLRENEQFF.